This T cell receptor (beta chain) was found in a study of Graves' ophthalmopathy and Graves' hyperthyroidism. Study-level results: Blood samples also showed most expanded thyroid clonotypes exceeding 0.001 frequency.

The authors amplified TCR beta CDR3 regions from RNA transcripts. Second-round multiplex PCR came after first-round RT-PCR with HTBI primers. MiXCR, run by TCRdb on the multiplex PCR reads, gives a single entry per CDR3 protein. The sample includes around 1.1 million distinct CDR3 sequences, around a third of them seen just once. About this clonotype itself: Its specificity is not known.

This clonotype was sampled from an adult man with Graves' hyperthyroidism. Sequences were obtained from peripheral blood or thyroid tissue (not recorded which).

The CDR3: CASRSGLAGGWETQYF. Here the CDR3 DNA reads TGTGCCAGCAGATCAGGACTAGCGGGAGGTTGGGAGACCCAGTACTTC. V gene TRBV12-3 or TRBV12-4 combines with J gene TRBJ2-5, with 14 bases lining up with TRBD2. Unmatched junction bases numbered 8, after V lost 6 bases and J lost 5 bases. This CDR3 spans 16 amino acids.